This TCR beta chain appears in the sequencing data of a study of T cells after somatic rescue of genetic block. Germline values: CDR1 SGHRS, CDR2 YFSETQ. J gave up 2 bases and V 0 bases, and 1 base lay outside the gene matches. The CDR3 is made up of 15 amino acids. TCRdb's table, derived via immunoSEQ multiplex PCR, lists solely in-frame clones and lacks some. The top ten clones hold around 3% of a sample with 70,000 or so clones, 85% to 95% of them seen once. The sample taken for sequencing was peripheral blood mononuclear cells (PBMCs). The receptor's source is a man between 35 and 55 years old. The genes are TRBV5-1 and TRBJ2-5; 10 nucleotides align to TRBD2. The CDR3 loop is CASSLGTSGQETQYF. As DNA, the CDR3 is TGCGCCAGCAGCTTGGGGACTAGCGGACAAGAGACCCAGTACTTC.